This T cell receptor beta chain came from a study of blood T cells in healthy people across ages (dated by TCRdb to between 2014 and 2017). Some background on the complete study: In model experiments, template switching captured roughly one uniquely barcoded TCR beta cDNA molecule for every two T cells. Donors of different ages were randomly distributed across sequencing lanes to avoid experimental bias. Age-related changes in TCR beta repertoire diversity were measured in the study by deep sequencing normalized with unique cDNA molecular identifiers. For two donors (one aged 18 to 30 and one aged 80 or older), the study analyzed two additional independent replicas of 1 million unique cDNA reads from the same blood draw. The donors were split into four age groups: young (average around 15 years), middle-aged (around 40), aged (over 55) and long-lived (over 80). General study outcomes and caveats: Observed TCR beta diversity per million T cells fell roughly linearly with age, and a significant reduction was already apparent by age roughly 40. Estimates of total diversity based on one million sequenced T cells were regarded as lower bounds and as underestimates. Compared with the aged group, more naive CD4+ T cells, fewer expanded clones and increased TCR diversity were shown by the long-lived group, suggesting age selection. Because profiling used bulk unsorted PBMCs, naive and antigen-experienced compartments could not be compared conclusively. There was a strong correlation between observed TCR beta diversity and the percentage of naive T cells measured by flow cytometry. The CMV infection status of donors was not known, potentially confounding age-related changes in expanded clonotypes.

To prepare the library, 5' RACE was applied. Sequencing was performed on an Illumina HiSeq 2500. The second PCR ran for roughly 7 to 11 cycles and used a J-beta primer mix along with a sample-barcoded 5' primer. A unique molecular identifier was introduced onto each TCR beta cDNA molecule by a template-switch 5' adaptor carrying 12 random nucleotides. Each sample yielded at least 2.5 million CDR3-containing paired-end reads. First-strand cDNA synthesis was performed from all RNA using the Mint cDNA synthesis kit, with priming by a TRBC-specific oligonucleotide. Following uracil-DNA glycosylase treatment, a first 18-cycle PCR with universal primers M1SS and BC2_uni_R was performed on all cDNA. Per the source publication's procedure: Each sample was normalized by randomly selecting 1 million high-quality reads, each carrying a distinct molecular identifier. Instead of being binned into consensus sequences, reads that shared molecular identifiers were thrown out. MiTCR, with a Q25 quality threshold and the strictest error-elimination algorithm, was used for CDR3 identification, clonotype clustering and error correction. A nonparametric unseen species model with Euler transformation was used to estimate lower-bound total TCR beta diversity. The public sequencing data were trimmed at Q25 with fastp and processed into clonotypes with MiXCR by TCRdb, which kept only in-frame beta chains. A single entry per CDR3 protein holds the most common genes and DNA from its merged rows. The authors' filters were not applied to this entry. The sample profile shows around 1.7 million distinct CDR3 sequences; 25% to 30% of them were found once. The ten largest make up over 7% of the sample.

From the germline V gene, CDR1 is SGHRS and CDR2 is YFSETQ. After removal of 9 bases from V and 0 bases from J, the junction retains 7 bases not matched to a gene. Spanning cysteine to phenylalanine, the CDR3 consists of 14 amino acids. Only the CDR3 DNA is retained, 42 bases long and in frame from the first base. As to this clonotype: Its antigen is not yet known. Per-base quality was not reported, and no clone a single base away is much larger than it.

The roughly 39 donors, aged about 6 to 100 years, were systemically healthy Caucasian individuals from Russia. Around 9.7 milliliters of peripheral blood were collected from each donor into EDTA-treated Vacutainer tubes. PBMCs were isolated by Ficoll-Paque density-gradient centrifugation, with at least 6.5 million obtained per sample. Total RNA, at least 6 micrograms per sample, was extracted from PBMCs with Trizol reagent. For every donor, flow cytometry on a PBMC aliquot measured the percentage of naive CD45RAhigh/CD27high T cells. The specimen sequenced was blood. The rearrangement joined TRBV5-1 to TRBJ2-3; TRBD2 matches 7 bases in the middle. The source is a young woman in good health. The CDR3 protein: CATSERGSTDTQYF. The DNA sequence reads TGCGCCACCTCGGAGCGGGGTAGCACAGATACGCAGTATTTT.